The next 21 T cell receptor beta chains were all read from a single sample in a study of CD8+ T cells in alopecia areata. After isolation, RNA underwent reverse transcription to generate cDNA as the sequencing template. TCRdb keeps only in-frame clones here, not all; method: immunoSEQ multiplex PCR. The sample includes about 270,000 clones, over 45% of them seen just once. Treatment meaning: oral pan-JAK inhibitor, 5-10 mg twice daily. Material: CD4+ T cells sorted from blood, obtained around week 53, from a patient treated with tofacitinib. These receptors were collected from a human donor with alopecia areata.

V is TRBV30 and J is TRBJ1-2, with a weak D call TRBD1 (5 bases). The germline V gene encodes CDR1 GTSNPN and CDR2 SVGIG (reference sequence). CDR3 length: 13 residues. The ends were cut back, 0 bases at V and 8 bases at J, with 13 bases in the middle. This chain's CDR3 is CAWSVDNSGGYTF. The CDR3 nucleotides read TGTGCCTGGAGTGTGGACAACTCCGGGGGCTACACCTTC.

This clone appeared a few times. V and J are TRBV5-4 and TRBJ2-3, with D uncertain. CDR1 and CDR2 (germline): SGHNT, YYREEE (reference sequence). The CDR3 extends over 14 amino acids. The ends were cut back, 4 bases at V and 8 bases at J, with 17 bases in the middle. For the CDR3, the DNA is TGTGCCAGCAGCACCCAGGCCGGCAACCCTACGCAGTATTTT. Encoded protein: CASSTQAGNPTQYF.

This chain joins TRBV25-1 and TRBJ2-5; weak D call: TRBD1 (6 bases). V dropped 6 bases and J dropped 0 bases, with 11 bases sitting between them. The CDR3 covers 14 residues. Germline CDR1 and CDR2: MGHDK and SYGVNS. The CDR3 loop reads CASRVGQNQETQYF. In DNA form, the CDR3 reads TGTGCCAGCAGAGTAGGACAGAACCAAGAGACCCAGTACTTC.

The chain combines TRBV25-1 with TRBJ1-2, with 9 nucleotides matching TRBD1. Germline trimming cut 6 bases from V and 2 bases from J; bases unmatched to any gene: 4. Germline assignment: CDR1 MGHDK and CDR2 SYGVNS. There are 14 residues in the CDR3. The CDR3 loop reads CASSGTGPNYGYTF. CDR3 nucleotides: TGTGCCAGCAGCGGGACAGGGCCAAACTATGGCTACACCTTC.

The gene calls are TRBV30 and TRBJ1-3; 9 nucleotides agree with TRBD1. V lost 8 bases, J lost 0 bases, and 5 bases stayed unmatched. CDR1 GTSNPN and CDR2 SVGIG come from the germline V gene (reference sequence). This CDR3 comprises 14 residues. CDR3 sequence reads: CARGQGSSGNTIYF. The CDR3 DNA reads as TGTGCCCGGGGACAGGGAAGCTCTGGAAACACCATATATTTT.

Notes on this clone: The junction departs from germline at one end; a sequencing error may be responsible. The CDR3 loop is CASSQAGDHETQYF. CDR3 nucleotides: TGCGCCAGCAGCCAAGCGGGGGACCACGAGACCCAGTACTTC. The rearrangement uses TRBV5-1 and TRBJ2-5; 8 positions match TRBD2. Per germline, CDR1 SGHRS and CDR2 YFSETQ. The CDR3 is 14 amino acids.

Worth noting for this clone: Mismatch with germline at one junction end may stem from a read error. V gene TRBV2 combines with J gene TRBJ2-1, with no clear D. The CDR3 has 15 residues. The germline CDR1 and CDR2 sequences are SNHLY and FYNNEI. The CDR3 is CASSEGPINYNEQFF. The DNA of the CDR3 is TGTGCCAGCAGCGAAGGACCGATTAACTACAATGAGCAGTTCTTC. Using reference TRBV2 and TRBJ2-1 for the parts outside the CDR3, the full variable domain is EPEVTQTPSHQVTQMGQEVILRCVPISNHLYFYWYRQILGQKVEFLVSFYNNEISEKSEIFDDQFSVERPDGSNFTLKIRSTKLEDSAMYFCASSEGPINYNEQFFGPGTRLTVL.

This clone was seen once. This chain uses TRBV30 with TRBJ1-2, with 7 positions matching TRBD1. V shed 8 bases, J shed 8 bases, and the junction held 17 bases outside the gene matches. Looked up from germline, CDR1 is GTSNPN and CDR2 is SVGIG (reference sequence). CDR3 size: 14 residues. CDR3 coding DNA: TGTGCCAGCACCCCCCGGACAGGCGATGTAGGCTACACCTTC. The encoded protein is CASTPRTGDVGYTF.

The V and J genes are TRBV6-1 and TRBJ2-3; 7 bases fit TRBD1. The trim removed 3 bases at V and 3 bases at J, leaving 9 bases unmatched. This CDR3 has 16 residues. CDR1 and CDR2 (germline): MNHNS, SASEGT. The CDR3 nucleotides read TGTGCCAGCAGTGACGGCAGGGGGTTTGGGACAGATACGCAGTATTTT. Amino acid sequence: CASSDGRGFGTDTQYF.

The CDR3: CASREQGPGGELFF. The CDR3 bases are TGTGCCAGCAGGGAACAGGGGCCAGGCGGGGAGCTGTTTTTT. This sequence joins TRBV2 and TRBJ2-2, with 7 bases identical to TRBD1. This CDR3 comprises 14 residues. Germline assignment: CDR1 SNHLY and CDR2 FYNNEI. The V gene end was trimmed by 6 bases and the J gene end by 7 bases; junction bases not matched to a gene: 8. The full variable domain, in which reference TRBV2 and TRBJ2-2 provide the parts outside the CDR3, is EPEVTQTPSHQVTQMGQEVILRCVPISNHLYFYWYRQILGQKVEFLVSFYNNEISEKSEIFDDQFSVERPDGSNFTLKIRSTKLEDSAMYFCASREQGPGGELFFGEGSRLTVL.

The rearrangement uses TRBV7-9 and TRBJ1-1, with TRBD1 matching 7 bases. The J segment lost 5 bases and the V segment lost 6 bases, leaving 12 bases of the junction unmatched. CDR1 SEHNR and CDR2 FQNEAQ come from the germline V gene (reference sequence). The CDR3 runs 15 residues. The CDR3 sequence: CASSFPRTGGTEAFF. The DNA of the CDR3 is TGTGCCAGCAGTTTTCCGCGGACAGGCGGGACTGAAGCTTTCTTT. The variable domain in full, completed from reference TRBV7-9 and TRBJ1-1, reads DTGVSQNPRHKITKRGQNVTFRCDPISEHNRLYWYRQTLGQGPEFLTYFQNEAQLEKSRLLSDRFSAERPKGSFSTLEIQRTEQGDSAMYLCASSFPRTGGTEAFFGQGTRLTVV.

This clone occurred a few times. The gene calls are TRBV7-2 and TRBJ2-5; D possibly corresponds to TRBD2 (5 bases). Germline V gene data show CDR1 as SGHTA and CDR2 as FQGNSA. Trimming took off 2 bases at V and 5 bases at J, with 12 bases between the two ends. The CDR3 is 14 amino acids. CDR3 DNA sequence: TGTGCCAGCAGCTTAAGCCTGTGGGAGGAGACCCAGTACTTC. Its translation is CASSLSLWEETQYF.

The chain links TRBV5-6 to TRBJ1-1; perhaps TRBD1 as D (5 bases). The CDR3 loop spans 14 amino acids. Deletions cut 4 bases from V and 4 bases from J, with 14 bases between. Germline assignment: CDR1 SGHDT and CDR2 YYEEEE. The CDR3 loop is CASSLRRDGTEAFF. The DNA for the CDR3 is TGTGCCAGCAGCCTTCGCAGGGACGGCACTGAAGCTTTCTTT.

This clone was observed a handful of times. The chain carries TRBV10-3 and TRBJ2-7; TRBD1 aligns across 11 bases. V gave up 6 bases and J gave up 7 bases; unmatched junction bases: 8. Germline assignment: CDR1 ENHRY and CDR2 SYGVKD. This CDR3 region has 14 residues. The CDR3 is CAIRPGQGEDEQYF. CDR3 nucleotide sequence: TGTGCCATCAGACCGGGACAGGGGGAAGATGAGCAGTACTTC.

J is TRBJ1-6 and V is TRBV25-1; no reliable D call. The CDR3 extends over 16 amino acids. Per germline, CDR1 MGHDK and CDR2 SYGVNS. V lost 3 bases and J lost 5, with 14 bases in between. The CDR3 sequence is CASSEGPPPNNSPLHF. The CDR3 nucleotides are TGTGCCAGCAGTGAGGGCCCGCCGCCAAATAATTCACCCCTCCACTTT.

The chain recombines TRBV5-1 with TRBJ2-1; the match to TRBD1 covers 10 bases. CDR1 is SGHRS and CDR2 is YFSETQ in the germline V gene. After removal of 5 bases from V and 9 bases from J, the junction contained 5 bases not matched to a gene. CDR3 length equals 13 residues. The CDR3 coding sequence is TGCGCCAGCAGACCGGGACAGGGGCTTGAGCAGTTCTTC. Translated: CASRPGQGLEQFF.

This chain joins TRBV20-1 and TRBJ1-5; D uncertain. The CDR3 totals 11 residues. Germline V gives CDR1 DFQATT, CDR2 SNEGSKA (reference sequence). With 3 bases removed from V and 11 bases from J, the gap between germline ends came to 11 bases. The CDR3 region is CSARADASQHF. For the CDR3, the DNA is TGCAGTGCTAGGGCGGATGCGTCCCAGCATTTT.

The chain couples TRBV30 to TRBJ1-2, with 8 nucleotides matching TRBD1. Germline CDR1 is GTSNPN and CDR2 is SVGIG (reference sequence). J lost 2 bases, V lost 2 bases, and 4 bases had no gene match. The CDR3 has 14 residues. CDR3: CAWSPGTGNYGYTF. As DNA, the CDR3 is TGTGCCTGGAGTCCGGGGACAGGAAACTATGGCTACACCTTC.

The rearrangement joins TRBV30 to TRBJ1-5; no firm D call. V lost 2 bases, J lost 2 bases, and 4 bases lay in between. CDR1 and CDR2 from the germline V gene are GTSNPN and SVGIG (reference sequence). The CDR3 extends over 12 amino acids. The CDR3 reads CAWSIRNQPQHF. For the CDR3, the DNA is TGTGCCTGGAGTATTCGCAATCAGCCCCAGCATTTT. The complete variable domain, with remaining parts taken from reference TRBV30 and TRBJ1-5, reads SQTIHQWPATLVQPVGSPLSLECTVEGTSNPNLYWYRQAAGRGLQLLFYSVGIGQISSEVPQNLSASRPQDRQFILSSKKLLLSDSGFYLCAWSIRNQPQHFGDGTRLSIL.

The J gene is TRBJ1-5, the V gene TRBV30; D unresolved. CDR3 length: 15 residues. Germline CDR1 GTSNPN, CDR2 SVGIG (reference sequence). V lost 2 bases to trimming and J lost 7 bases, with 18 bases between them. The CDR3 bases are TGTGCCTGGAGTAAGGGTGGTCAGGTCGGGCAGCCCCAGCATTTT. Translating gives CAWSKGGQVGQPQHF.

The chain uses TRBV6-1 and TRBJ2-2; the D is unclear. The CDR3 has 13 amino acids. CDR1 is MNHNS and CDR2 is SASEGT in the germline V gene. V shed 5 bases and J shed 5 bases, with 9 bases lying between them. The CDR3, as DNA: TGTGCCAGCAGTCCCTCCGGAACCGGGGAGCTGTTTTTT. It encodes CASSPSGTGELFF.